This T cell receptor beta chain was captured by sequencing in a study of blood T cell repertoires in COVID-19. Overall study: Samples of COVID-19 (acute and convalescent) were obtained from the United States, Italy and Spain.

Per the study methods: Amplified reference gene primers provided the basis for estimating nucleated cell counts. Sequenced by immunoSEQ multiplex PCR; TCRdb stores in-frame clones only, minus some. The V and J calls and clone size were taken over from that table, and D and trimming were inferred from the DNA. The table lists roughly 250,000 clones, around 87% of them singletons, with approximately 1.7% in the top ten. The V end was cut by 1 base, the J end by 10 bases, with 7 bases between. The CDR3 loop spans 12 amino acids. Individuals drawn from 20 to 25 US areas were roughly 18 to 100 years old. Clinical history as reported by participants underpinned cohort assignment.

The clonotype comes from a woman aged 50 to 60 who had recovered from COVID-19. V and J are TRBV12-3 or TRBV12-4 and TRBJ1-4; D is uncertain. Sequencing used PBMCs or T cells enriched from blood (not recorded which). CDR3: CASSLGPGKLFF. The CDR3, as DNA: TGTGCCAGCAGTTTAGGTCCCGGAAAACTGTTTTTT.